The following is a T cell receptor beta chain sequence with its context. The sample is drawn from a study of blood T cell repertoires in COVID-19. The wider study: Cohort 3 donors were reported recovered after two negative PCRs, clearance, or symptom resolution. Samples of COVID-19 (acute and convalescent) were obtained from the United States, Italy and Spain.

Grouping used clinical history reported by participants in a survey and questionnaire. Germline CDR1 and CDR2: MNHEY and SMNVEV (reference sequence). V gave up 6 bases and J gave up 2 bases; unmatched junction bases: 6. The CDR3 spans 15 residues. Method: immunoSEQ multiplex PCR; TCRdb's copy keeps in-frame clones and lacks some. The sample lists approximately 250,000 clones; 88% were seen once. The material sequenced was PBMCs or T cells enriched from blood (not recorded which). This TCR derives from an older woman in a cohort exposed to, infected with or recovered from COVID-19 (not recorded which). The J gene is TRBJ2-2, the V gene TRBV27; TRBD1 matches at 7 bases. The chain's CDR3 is CASSSGQSNTGELFF. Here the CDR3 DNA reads TGTGCCAGCAGCTCGGGACAGTCAAACACCGGGGAGCTGTTTTTT.